The 7 T cell receptor beta chains below come from one sample, sequenced in a study of cytomegalovirus exposure and HLA in healthy donors. The table came from immunoSEQ multiplex PCR; TCRdb's copy has only in-frame clones and leaves some out. This table holds approximately 270,000 clones, roughly 84% found once. The specimen was PBMCs. These receptors were obtained from a man between 18 and 29 years old in good health and CMV-seropositive.

The genes are TRBV6-6 and TRBJ2-3; D might be TRBD1 (6 bases). V lost 6 bases and J 6 bases, leaving 16 bases between the germline ends. The CDR3 sequence is 14 residues long. Germline CDR1 and CDR2: MNHNY and SVGAGI (reference sequence). The CDR3 region is CASSPGQPGDTQYF. CDR3 sequence (DNA): TGTGCCAGCAGCCCGGGACAACCCGGGGATACGCAGTATTTT.

The CDR3 nucleotides read TGTGCCTGGAGTGTACGGGGGATGGACGCCCAAAGGCCTTTCTTT. Amino acid sequence: CAWSVRGMDAQRPFF. This chain links TRBV30 with TRBJ1-1; D is perhaps TRBD1 (5 bases). CDR1 and CDR2 from the germline V gene are GTSNPN and SVGIG (reference sequence). The CDR3 extends over 15 amino acids. V shed 0 bases and J shed 12 bases, with 23 bases lying between them.

The chain has TRBV4-3 and TRBJ2-5; D is unresolved. Trimming left V 2 bases short and J 4 bases short, with 8 bases between. CDR3 size: 13 residues. CDR1 is LGHNA and CDR2 is YSLEER in the germline V gene. CDR3 region: CASSQRVGETQYF. Here the CDR3 DNA reads TGCGCCAGCAGCCAAAGAGTAGGAGAGACCCAGTACTTC.

This rearrangement joins TRBV29-1 to TRBJ2-1, with D tentatively TRBD1 or TRBD2 (5 bases each). Trimming took 6 bases from V and 8 from J, leaving 11 bases between them. The CDR3 is 11 amino acids. Germline-derived CDR1 and CDR2 are SQVTM and ANQGSEA. In DNA, the CDR3 is TGCAGCGTAACCGGGGCCCATGAGCAGTTCTTC. Translation gives CSVTGAHEQFF.

This rearrangement joins TRBV4-3 to TRBJ2-7; perhaps TRBD2 as D (6 bases). Looked up from germline, CDR1 is LGHNA and CDR2 is YSLEER. The CDR3 covers 14 residues. V was shortened by 1 base and J by 2 bases, with 9 bases between the two germline ends. The CDR3 spells CASSQGDLTYEQYF. DNA of the CDR3: TGCGCCAGCAGCCAAGGGGACTTAACCTACGAGCAGTACTTC.

The gene calls are TRBV6-5 and TRBJ2-3; 8 bases agree with TRBD2. Losses at the gene ends were 4 bases for V and 0 bases for J; bases not matched to a gene: 0. The CDR3 is 14 residues long. Per the germline V gene, CDR1 is MNHEY and CDR2 is SVGAGI. The CDR3 is CASSLAGSTDTQYF. The CDR3 coding sequence is TGTGCCAGCAGTTTAGCGGGAAGCACAGATACGCAGTATTTT.

The chain employs TRBV25-1 and TRBJ2-5, with 9 bases fitting TRBD2. Germline V gene lookup returns CDR1 MGHDK and CDR2 SYGVNS. V lost 3 bases, J lost 5 bases, and 4 bases stayed unmatched. The CDR3 length is 14 residues. CDR3 nucleotides: TGTGCCAGCAGTGAGCGGGAGGGCCACGAGACCCAGTACTTC. As protein: CASSEREGHETQYF.